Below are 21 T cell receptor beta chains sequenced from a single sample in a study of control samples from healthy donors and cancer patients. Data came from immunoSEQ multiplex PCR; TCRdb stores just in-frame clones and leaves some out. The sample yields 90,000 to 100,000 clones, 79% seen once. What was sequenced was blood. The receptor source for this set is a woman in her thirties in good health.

CDR3 sequence: CASSIASGSGYTF. The CDR3 DNA reads TGTGCCAGTAGTATAGCGAGCGGAAGCGGCTACACCTTC. The chain joins TRBV19 to TRBJ1-2; unclear D gene. CDR3 length: 13 amino acids. V dropped 1 base and J dropped 8 bases, with 11 bases sitting between them. Germline V gene lookup returns CDR1 LNHDA and CDR2 SQIVND (reference sequence). Looking up the rest from reference TRBV19 and TRBJ1-2 gives the full variable domain: DGGITQSPKYLFRKEGQNVTLSCEQNLNHDAMYWYRQDPGQGLRLIYYSQIVNDFQKGDIAEGYSVSREKKESFPLTVTSAQKNPTAFYLCASSIASGSGYTFGSGTRLTVV.

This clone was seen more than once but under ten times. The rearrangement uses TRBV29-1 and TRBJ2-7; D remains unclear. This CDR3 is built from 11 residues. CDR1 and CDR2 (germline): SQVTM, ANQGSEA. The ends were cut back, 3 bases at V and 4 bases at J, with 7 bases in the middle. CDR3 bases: TGCAGCGTTGAGGTGGGATACGAGCAGTACTTC. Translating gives CSVEVGYEQYF.

CDR3 DNA: TGTGCCAGCAGTTTTGGCGCCGGGCGGTCTGAAGCTTTCTTT. Encoded protein: CASSFGAGRSEAFF. V and J are TRBV25-1 and TRBJ1-1; unclear D gene. The CDR3 has 14 amino acids. Trimming shortened V by 5 bases and J by 6 bases, and 16 bases separated the two germline ends. The germline V gene has CDR1 MGHDK and CDR2 SYGVNS.

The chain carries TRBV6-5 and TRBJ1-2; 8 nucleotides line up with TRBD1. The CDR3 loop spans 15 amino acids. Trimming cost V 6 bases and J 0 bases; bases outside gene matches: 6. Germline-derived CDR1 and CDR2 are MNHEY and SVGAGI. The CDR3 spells CASSPRGLPNYGYTF. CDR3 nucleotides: TGTGCCAGCAGCCCCAGGGGGCTCCCTAACTATGGCTACACCTTC.

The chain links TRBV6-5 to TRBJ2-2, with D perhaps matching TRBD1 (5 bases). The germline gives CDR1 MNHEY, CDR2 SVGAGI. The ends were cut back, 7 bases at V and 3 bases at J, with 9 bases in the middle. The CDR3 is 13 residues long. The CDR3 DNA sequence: TGTGCCAGCACCTCAGGGCACACCGGGGAGCTGTTTTTT. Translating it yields CASTSGHTGELFF.

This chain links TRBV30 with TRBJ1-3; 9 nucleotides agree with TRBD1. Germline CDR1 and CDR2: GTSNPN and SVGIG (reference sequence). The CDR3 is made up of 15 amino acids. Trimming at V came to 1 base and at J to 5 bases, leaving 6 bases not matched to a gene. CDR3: CAWSGETGGRNTIYF. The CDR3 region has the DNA TGTGCCTGGAGTGGAGAGACAGGGGGACGAAACACCATATATTTT.

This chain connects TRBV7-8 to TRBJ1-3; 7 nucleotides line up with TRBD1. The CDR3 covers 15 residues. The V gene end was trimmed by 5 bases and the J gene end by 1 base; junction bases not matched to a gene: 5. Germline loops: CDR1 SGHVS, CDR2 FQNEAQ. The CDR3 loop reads CASSTTGDSGNTIYF. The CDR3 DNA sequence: TGTGCCAGCAGCACCACAGGGGATTCTGGAAACACCATATATTTT.

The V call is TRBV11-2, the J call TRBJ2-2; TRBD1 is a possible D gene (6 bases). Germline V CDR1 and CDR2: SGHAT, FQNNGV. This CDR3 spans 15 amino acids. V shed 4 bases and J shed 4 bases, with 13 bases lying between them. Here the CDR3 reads CASSSHRAATGELFF. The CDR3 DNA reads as TGTGCCAGCAGCTCTCACAGGGCAGCCACCGGGGAGCTGTTTTTT.

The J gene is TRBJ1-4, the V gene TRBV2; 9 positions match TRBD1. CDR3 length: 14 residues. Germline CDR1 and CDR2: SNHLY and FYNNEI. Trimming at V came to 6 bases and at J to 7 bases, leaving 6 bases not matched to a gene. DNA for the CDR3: TGTGCCAGCAGAACCGGGACAGGGTTTGAAAAACTGTTTTTT. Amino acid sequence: CASRTGTGFEKLFF.

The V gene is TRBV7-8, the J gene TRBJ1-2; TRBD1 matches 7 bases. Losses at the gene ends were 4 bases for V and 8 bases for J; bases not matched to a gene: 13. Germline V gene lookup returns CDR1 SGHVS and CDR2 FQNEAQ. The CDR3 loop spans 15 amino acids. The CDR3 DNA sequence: TGTGCCAGCAGCTCAGCACAGGGGACGGGACAGGGCTACACCTTC. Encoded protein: CASSSAQGTGQGYTF.

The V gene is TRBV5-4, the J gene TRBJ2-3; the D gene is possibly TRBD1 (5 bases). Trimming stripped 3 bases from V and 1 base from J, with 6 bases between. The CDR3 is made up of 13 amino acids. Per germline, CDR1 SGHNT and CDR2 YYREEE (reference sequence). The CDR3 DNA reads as TGTGCCAGCAGCTCCAGGGGCACAGATACGCAGTATTTT. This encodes CASSSRGTDTQYF.

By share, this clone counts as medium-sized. The CDR3 reads CASSHGQGAIGYTF. The CDR3, as DNA: TGTGCCAGCTCACACGGACAGGGGGCGATCGGCTACACCTTC. V usage is TRBV18 and J usage is TRBJ1-2, with 11 bases identical to TRBD1. V lost 4 bases and J lost 8; bases outside the gene matches: 6. Germline V gives CDR1 KGHSH, CDR2 LQKENI. The CDR3 sequence is 14 residues long.

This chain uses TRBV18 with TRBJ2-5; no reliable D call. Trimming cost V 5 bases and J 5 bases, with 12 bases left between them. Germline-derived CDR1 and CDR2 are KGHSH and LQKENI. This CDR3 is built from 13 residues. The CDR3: CASSVGPRETQYF. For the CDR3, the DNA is TGTGCCAGCTCAGTTGGACCTAGGGAGACCCAGTACTTC. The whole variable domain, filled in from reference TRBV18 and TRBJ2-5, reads NAGVMQNPRHLVRRRGQEARLRCSPMKGHSHVYWYRQLPEEGLKFMVYLQKENIIDESGMPKERFSAEFPKEGPSILRIQQVVRGDSAAYFCASSVGPRETQYFGPGTRLLVL.

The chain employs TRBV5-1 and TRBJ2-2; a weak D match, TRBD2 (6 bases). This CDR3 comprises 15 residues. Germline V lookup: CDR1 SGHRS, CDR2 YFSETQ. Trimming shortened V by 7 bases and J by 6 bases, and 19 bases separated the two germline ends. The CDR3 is CASRRVGSLAGELFF. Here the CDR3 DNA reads TGCGCCAGCCGGAGGGTGGGATCGCTTGCCGGGGAGCTGTTTTTT.

This CDR3 reads CASSGTFVGHEQFF. Here the CDR3 DNA reads TGTGCCAGCAGCGGGACGTTCGTGGGGCATGAGCAGTTCTTC. The chain recombines TRBV7-9 with TRBJ2-1; possibly TRBD1 or TRBD2 for D (5 bases each). The ends were cut back, 5 bases at V and 8 bases at J, with 16 bases in the middle. The V gene's germline CDR1 is SEHNR and CDR2 FQNEAQ (reference sequence). The CDR3 is 14 residues long.

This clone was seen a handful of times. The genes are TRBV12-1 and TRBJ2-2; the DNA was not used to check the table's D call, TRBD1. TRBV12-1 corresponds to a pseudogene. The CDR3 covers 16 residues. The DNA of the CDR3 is TGTGCCAGCAGCTTTGCGCAGGGACAGAACACCGGGGAGCTGTTTTTT. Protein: CASSFAQGQNTGELFF.

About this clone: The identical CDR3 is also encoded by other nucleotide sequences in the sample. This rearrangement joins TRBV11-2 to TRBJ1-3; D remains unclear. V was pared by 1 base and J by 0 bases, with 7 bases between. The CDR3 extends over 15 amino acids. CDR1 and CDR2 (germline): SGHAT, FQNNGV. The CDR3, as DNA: TGTGCCAGCAGCTTAGGCGGGGTCTCTGGAAACACCATATATTTT. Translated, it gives CASSLGGVSGNTIYF.

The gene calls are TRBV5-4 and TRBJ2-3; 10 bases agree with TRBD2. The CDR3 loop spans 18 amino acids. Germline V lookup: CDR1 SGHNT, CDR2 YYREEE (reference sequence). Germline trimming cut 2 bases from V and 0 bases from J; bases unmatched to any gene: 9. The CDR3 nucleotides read TGTGCCAGCAGCTTTAAAGCGGGGGGGGCACGCAGCACAGATACGCAGTATTTT. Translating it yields CASSFKAGGARSTDTQYF.

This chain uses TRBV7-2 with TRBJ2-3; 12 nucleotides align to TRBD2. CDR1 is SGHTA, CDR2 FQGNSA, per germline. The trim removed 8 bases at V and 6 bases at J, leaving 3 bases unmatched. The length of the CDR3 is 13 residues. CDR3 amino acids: CASDLAGGDTQYF. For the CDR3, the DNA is TGTGCCAGCGATCTAGCGGGGGGGGATACGCAGTATTTT.

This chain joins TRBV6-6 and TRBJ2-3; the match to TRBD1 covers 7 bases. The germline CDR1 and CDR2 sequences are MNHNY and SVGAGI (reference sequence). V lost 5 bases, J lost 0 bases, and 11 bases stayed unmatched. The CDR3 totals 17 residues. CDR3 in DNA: TGTGCCAGCAGTCATTCAACAGGGGTCTTTAGCACAGATACGCAGTATTTT. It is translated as CASSHSTGVFSTDTQYF.

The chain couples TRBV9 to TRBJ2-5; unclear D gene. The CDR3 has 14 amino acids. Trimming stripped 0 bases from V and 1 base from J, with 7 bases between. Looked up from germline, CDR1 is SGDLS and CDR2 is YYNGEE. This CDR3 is CASSVGGTQETQYF. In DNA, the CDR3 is TGTGCCAGCAGCGTAGGAGGCACCCAAGAGACCCAGTACTTC.